This T cell receptor beta chain was found in a study of cytomegalovirus exposure and HLA in healthy donors. Separate from the roughly 630-subject first cohort was the 120-subject validation cohort, to which the donors belonged. V shed 6 bases and J shed 1 base, with 12 bases lying between them. This CDR3 has 14 amino acids. CDR1 SQVTM and CDR2 ANQGSEA come from the germline V gene. Using immunoSEQ multiplex PCR, the repertoire was profiled, and TCRdb retains in-frame clones only, with some absent. The sample holds approximately 90,000 clones, about 96% seen once. The TCR sequence derives from a man between 18 and 35 years old in good health and CMV-seronegative. The chain links TRBV29-1 to TRBJ2-2, with D tentatively TRBD1 (5 bases). Sequencing was performed on PBMCs. The CDR3 region is CSVAWTRNTGELFF. In nucleotides, the CDR3 is TGCAGCGTCGCCTGGACAAGGAACACCGGGGAGCTGTTTTTT.